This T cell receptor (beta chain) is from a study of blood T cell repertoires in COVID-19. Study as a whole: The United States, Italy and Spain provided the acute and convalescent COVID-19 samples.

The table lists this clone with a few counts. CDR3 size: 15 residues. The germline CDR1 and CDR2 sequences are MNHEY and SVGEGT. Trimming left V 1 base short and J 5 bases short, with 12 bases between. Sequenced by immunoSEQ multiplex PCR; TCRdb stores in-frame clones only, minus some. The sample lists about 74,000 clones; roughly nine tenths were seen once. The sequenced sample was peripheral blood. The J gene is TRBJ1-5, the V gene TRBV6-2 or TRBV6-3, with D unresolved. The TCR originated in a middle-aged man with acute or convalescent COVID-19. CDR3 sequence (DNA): TGTGCCAGCAGTTACTTGCAGGCGGAGGATCAGCCCCAGCATTTT. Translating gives CASSYLQAEDQPQHF.